This T cell receptor (beta chain) was recorded in a study of shared T cell receptors in the human thymus. The ends were cut back, 3 bases at V and 0 bases at J, with 22 bases in the middle. Germline values: CDR1 SGDLS, CDR2 YYNGEE. The CDR3 extends over 19 amino acids. Using immunoSEQ multiplex PCR, the repertoire was profiled, and TCRdb retains in-frame clones only, with some absent. Of roughly 710,000 clones listed, around 85% are singletons. These sequences were also reported in another study, on human thymus T cells. That study adds: Each of the donors was a healthy Finnish infant who was undergoing open corrective cardiac surgery for congenital heart defects. Corrective cardiac operations yielded the resected thymus tissue. Use of V and J genes seemed skewed within the thymic and blood repertoires.

Sequenced sample: thymocytes. The TCR was taken from a girl less than two years old with a congenital heart defect. J is TRBJ1-5 and V is TRBV9; the D gene is possibly TRBD1 (5 bases). CDR3 sequence: CASSARRQTRSHSNQPQHF. CDR3 nucleotide sequence: TGTGCCAGCAGCGCGCGCCGACAGACCAGAAGTCATAGCAATCAGCCCCAGCATTTT. The entire variable domain, with the rest obtained from reference TRBV9 and TRBJ1-5, is as follows: DSGVTQTPKHLITATGQRVTLRCSPRSGDLSVYWYQQSLDQGLQFLIQYYNGEERAKGNILERFSAQQFPDLHSELNLSSLELGDSALYFCASSARRQTRSHSNQPQHFGDGTRLSIL.